This is a list of T cell receptor beta chains from one sample in a study of cytomegalovirus exposure and HLA in healthy donors. This table comes from immunoSEQ multiplex PCR, and its TCRdb copy is limited to in-frame clones, with some not included. This table has 100,000 to 120,000 clones, around 77% appearing once. The sequenced sample was PBMCs. The receptors come from a woman in her forties in good health and CMV-seropositive. Each CDR3 is given with its conserved first and last residue. Fields, in order: V gene, clone size, J gene, D gene, CDR3 DNA, CDR3 protein. The D gene is left open where the match is weak. Part of the rows lack a size; the others show once, few, many or a class for expanded clones.

>TRBV28|-|TRBJ1-5|-
TGTGCCAGCAATGCAGGAGGGCGGGATCAGCCCCAGCATTTT
CASNAGGRDQPQHF
>TRBV6-1|once|TRBJ1-6|TRBD1
TGTGCCAGCAGTGAAGCGGGCGGGACAGGGATGCGTAATTCACCCCTCCACTTT
CASSEAGGTGMRNSPLHF
>TRBV4-3|few|TRBJ2-5|TRBD2
TGCGCCAGCAGCCGCGGGACTACCCTCCAAGAGACCCAGTACTTC
CASSRGTTLQETQYF
>TRBV6-5|-|TRBJ1-1|-
TGTGCCAGCAGTCCCGACACGAACACTGAAGCTTTCTTT
CASSPDTNTEAFF
>TRBV7-2|-|TRBJ1-2|TRBD1
TGTGCCAGCAGCCTAACAGGGGACTATGGCTACACCTTC
CASSLTGDYGYTF
>TRBV6-1|-|TRBJ2-2|TRBD2
TGTGCCAGCAGTGAAATGGGGGGGGGCACCGGGGAGCTGTTTTTT
CASSEMGGGTGELFF
>TRBV18|-|TRBJ1-2|TRBD1
TGTGCCAGCTCACCTTTTGGGGGACAGGGCTTTTTAGATGGCTACACCTTC
CASSPFGGQGFLDGYTF
>TRBV7-9|-|TRBJ2-3|-
TGTGCCAGCAGAACGGGGTTTGATACGCAGTATTTT
CASRTGFDTQYF
>TRBV28|-|TRBJ1-3|-
TGTGCCAGCAGTCTCCTGAGTACGCGAAACACCATATATTTT
CASSLLSTRNTIYF
>TRBV5-1|few|TRBJ1-3|TRBD1
TGCGCCAGCAAGAAACAGGGGGCGGGAGGAAACACCATATATTTT
CASKKQGAGGNTIYF
>TRBV4-1|-|TRBJ2-5|TRBD2
TGCGCCAGCAGCTTAGCGGGAGTAGGTTGGCAGTACTTC
CASSLAGVGWQYF
>TRBV28|-|TRBJ2-7|-
TGTGCCAGCAGTGGGACTTACGAGCAGTACTTC
CASSGTYEQYF
>TRBV5-4|-|TRBJ1-6|-
TGTGCCAGCAGCTTTACGACAGATAATTCACCCCTCCACTTT
CASSFTTDNSPLHF
>TRBV18|-|TRBJ2-1|-
TGTGCCAGCTCACCGCTAGCTGTCACCTCCTTGGACAATGAGCAGTTCTTC
CASSPLAVTSLDNEQFF
>TRBV7-2|-|TRBJ2-4|TRBD2
TGTGCCAGCAGCTTTTCGCGGGGGGGCACCAAAAACATTCAGTACTTC
CASSFSRGGTKNIQYF
>TRBV4-3|-|TRBJ2-2|TRBD2
TGCGCCAGCAGCAACCTAGCGGTAGAGGCCGGGGAGCTGTTTTTT
CASSNLAVEAGELFF
>TRBV6-1|once|TRBJ2-2|TRBD2
TGTGCCAGCAGTGAATGGGCCCCAGGACTAGCGGGAGGGCCCAGAACCGGGGAGCTGTTTTTT
CASSEWAPGLAGGPRTGELFF
>TRBV7-6|-|TRBJ2-5|TRBD1
TGTGCCAGTGAGGGGACAGCGGAGACCCAGTACTTC
CASEGTAETQYF
>TRBV7-2|few|TRBJ1-1|-
TGTGCCAGCAGCCCCTTGACTCTAGAGAACACTGAAGCTTTCTTT
CASSPLTLENTEAFF
>TRBV2|once|TRBJ2-7|TRBD1
TGTGCCAGCAGTGCCCGGGACAGACGATCCTACGAGCAGTACTTC
CASSARDRRSYEQYF
>TRBV19|-|TRBJ1-2|TRBD1
TGTGCCAGTAGTATCCGCGGGACAGATAGGGCTAACTATGGCTACACCTTC
CASSIRGTDRANYGYTF
>TRBV18|few|TRBJ2-5|-
TGTGCCAGCTCACCCGAGTCCAGGGGTGGAGAGACCCAGTACTTC
CASSPESRGGETQYF
>TRBV18|-|TRBJ1-1|-
TGTGCCAGCTCACCACAGCGGGCGACAGCGAACACTGAAGCTTTCTTT
CASSPQRATANTEAFF
>TRBV5-1|-|TRBJ1-1|-
TGCGCCAGCAGCCAAAGTAACAGGGTGGGGACTGAAGCTTTCTTT
CASSQSNRVGTEAFF
>TRBV6-1|-|TRBJ1-2|TRBD1
TGTGCCAGCAGCCCAGGACAGGGCGATGGCTACACCTTC
CASSPGQGDGYTF
>TRBV2|-|TRBJ2-5|-
TGTGCCAGCGCTGGCGGAGGGATTGGGGCAGAGACCCAGTACTTC
CASAGGGIGAETQYF
>TRBV1|-|TRBJ2-7|-
TGCACCAGCAGCCAAATCTACCGGGACAGGGCCTACGAGCAGTACTTC
CTSSQIYRDRAYEQYF
>TRBV18|-|TRBJ1-1|TRBD1
TGTGCCAGCTCACCGCGACAGGGGGTTGGTAGGAACACTGAAGCTTTCTTT
CASSPRQGVGRNTEAFF
>TRBV6-6|-|TRBJ1-4|-
TGTGCCAGCAGTTTAATTAATGAAAAACTGTTTTTT
CASSLINEKLFF
>TRBV7-2|-|TRBJ2-7|-
TGTGCCAGCAGCTTTCCGGGACTTATCTCCTACGAGCAGTACTTC
CASSFPGLISYEQYF
>TRBV20-1|few|TRBJ1-3|-
TGCAGTGCCACCAGTGGAAACACCATATATTTT
CSATSGNTIYF
>TRBV7-8|-|TRBJ2-7|-
TGTGCCAGCAGCTTTGGCCTAGCGAGCGGAGAGCAGTACTTC
CASSFGLASGEQYF
>TRBV5-1|-|TRBJ2-1|-
TGCGCCAGCAGCGACCAGCGACCCAGTCCCTACAATGAGCAGTTCTTC
CASSDQRPSPYNEQFF
>TRBV7-6|-|TRBJ2-1|TRBD2
TGTGCCAGCAGTGGCGGGAGCAGCCCCTACAATGAGCAGTTCTTC
CASSGGSSPYNEQFF
>TRBV14|-|TRBJ2-7|TRBD2
TGTGCCAGCAGCCAACCGACTAGCGGGAATTACGAGCAGTACTTC
CASSQPTSGNYEQYF
>TRBV18|-|TRBJ1-1|-
TGTGCCAGCTCACTGGACAGAAAAAACACTGAAGCTTTCTTT
CASSLDRKNTEAFF
>TRBV10-1|-|TRBJ2-1|-
TGCGCCAGCAGTGAGTTTTCTAGCTCCTCCAATGAGCAGTTCTTC
CASSEFSSSSNEQFF
>TRBV18|-|TRBJ2-7|-
TGTGCCAGCTCACCTGGCCCCTACGAGCAGTACTTC
CASSPGPYEQYF
>TRBV5-1|-|TRBJ2-7|-
TGCGCCAGCAGCCAGGACAGAAACTCCTACGAGCAGTACTTC
CASSQDRNSYEQYF
>TRBV5-1|-|TRBJ2-7|-
TGCGCCAGCAGCGACGGGACACCTTCCTACGAGCAGTACTTC
CASSDGTPSYEQYF
>TRBV7-6|few|TRBJ1-5|-
TGTGCCAGCAGCTTACAGGATCAGCCCCAGCATTTT
CASSLQDQPQHF
>TRBV4-2|-|TRBJ2-1|TRBD1
TGTGCCAGCAGCCAAGACCTCACCGACCCGGGACAGGGAGACAATGAGCAGTTCTTC
CASSQDLTDPGQGDNEQFF
>TRBV7-9|-|TRBJ2-7|TRBD1
TGTGCCAGCCGGACAGGGGTTGACGAGCAGTACTTC
CASRTGVDEQYF
>TRBV28|-|TRBJ1-1|-
TGTGCCAGCAGTTTAGGGGGAGGCACTGAAGCTTTCTTT
CASSLGGGTEAFF
>TRBV15|-|TRBJ2-1|-
TGTGCCACCAAAGAACGAGGCGGGCTATCCTACAATGAGCAGTTCTTC
CATKERGGLSYNEQFF
>TRBV28|-|TRBJ2-7|TRBD1
TGTGCCAGCAGCCTTGGTTTGGGGGACAGGGCCGCCTACGAGCAGTACTTC
CASSLGLGDRAAYEQYF
>TRBV6-1|-|TRBJ1-2|-
TGTGCCAGCAGACCTTGGACAGCTAACTATGGCTACACCTTC
CASRPWTANYGYTF
>TRBV4-3|-|TRBJ1-6|-
TGCGCCAGCAGCCAAGATCCGCCCGGTCGGGATTTTAATTCACCCCTCCACTTT
CASSQDPPGRDFNSPLHF
>TRBV7-8|-|TRBJ2-6|-
TGTGCCAGCAGCTTAGAGTTCCCGGGTTCGGCTGGGGCCAACGTCCTGACTTTC
CASSLEFPGSAGANVLTF
>TRBV11-2|once|TRBJ2-3|-
TGTGCCAGCAGTCAAACAGGGTTAGATACGCAGTATTTT
CASSQTGLDTQYF
>TRBV5-5|few|TRBJ2-7|TRBD1
TGTGCCAGCAGCCCGCGGACAGGGGGCTCCTACGAGCAGTACTTC
CASSPRTGGSYEQYF
>TRBV28|once|TRBJ1-5|TRBD1
TGTGCCAGCAGTGCCGGGGACAGGGTTCAGCCCCAGCATTTT
CASSAGDRVQPQHF
>TRBV5-4|-|TRBJ2-3|-
TGTGCCAGCAGCTTTGGACAAAGCACAGATACGCAGTATTTT
CASSFGQSTDTQYF
>TRBV18|-|TRBJ1-1|TRBD1
TGTGCCAGCTCACCACCATTGGGCAGGGGGTCCCTACAAGCTTTCTTT
CASSPPLGRGSLQAFF
>TRBV27|-|TRBJ1-1|-
TGTGCCAGCAGCCAGATGGGGGGGAACACTGAAGCTTTCTTT
CASSQMGGNTEAFF